The sequence of this T cell receptor (beta chain) was determined in a study of T cell responses to AZD1222 COVID-19 vaccine (dated by TCRdb to about 2021). Describing the broader study: AZD1222 recipients whose second dose came at about 4 weeks and those whose second dose came at about 12 weeks were combined into one group, since spike-specific TCR depth and breadth did not differ between the two schedules. A total of 230 or so trial participants underwent TCR sequencing, of whom 207 received two doses of AZD1222 and about 25 received two doses of the MenACWY control vaccine. Trial participants were enrolled into age subgroups of 18-55, 56-69 and 70-plus years, which contained around 140, 26 and 57 TCR-sequenced participants, respectively.

The CDR3 regions of human TCRbeta chains were analyzed by immunosequencing. From the authors' description of their analysis: TCRs in the repertoires were matched against a reference library of SARS-CoV-2-specific TCRs that had been generated with the MIRA antigen-specificity platform. Breadth was defined as the fraction of unique TCRs that were SARS-CoV-2-associated. Depth was defined as the fraction of total T cells that were SARS-CoV-2-associated. Using the MIRA data, every spike-specific TCR was mapped to the spike region that the TCR reacted to and assigned to either a CD4 or a CD8 class. Log10-transformed breadth and depth values were compared by one-way ANOVA with Sidak's multiple comparisons tests. This is the immuneACCESS table as TCRdb keeps it, with only in-frame sequences that have V and J called. A part of the clones is gone; compared with another copy, unresolved V genes explain less than half, and the rest is unexplained. The V and J calls and clone size come from that table; D and trimming were worked out from the DNA. Present in this sample are about 140,000 clones, about 89% of which were seen just once. Under 3.5% of the sample comes from the top ten.

This clone was recorded once. Its antigen remains undetermined. Per-nucleotide qualities are absent, and no much larger clonotype sits a single base away. Findings and caveats that apply to the study as a whole: The vaccine-associated CD4 TCRs covered the entire spike protein, and the dominant responses fell in regions 160-218 and 743-854. The 56-69-year group was small, and its depth increase did not reach significance, likely because of low power. Nearly half of unique spike-specific TCRs reportedly recognized epitopes outside regions mutated in the B.1.351 and B.1.1.7 variants. Only a handful of AZD1222 recipients were SARS-CoV-2 seropositive at baseline, limiting conclusions about previously exposed vaccinees. Most participants were white British and females outnumbered males, and the authors suggested that clonal diversity may have been underestimated. After two AZD1222 doses, both the breadth and the depth of spike-specific TCRs were significantly higher than at day 0 and than in MenACWY recipients. No day 14 peak-response samples were available, so repertoires were characterized only after the peak T cell response.

The sample's time point label, decoded: baseline before first vaccination. Vaccinee samples were obtained from the UK trials COV001 and COV002, which included a single-blind randomized controlled phase 2/3 trial of AZD1222 (ChAdOx1 nCoV-19) in healthy adults. For TCRbeta chain sequencing, PBMC samples from trial participants were taken at day 0 and at day 28 after the second dose. From its cysteine to its phenylalanine, the CDR3 spans 14 amino acids. Only the CDR3 portion is preserved as DNA: 42 bases, with reading frame beginning at the first base. The V end loses 5 bases and the J end loses 6 bases, and a stretch of 15 bases separates them. Via the germline V gene, CDR1 is LGHNA and CDR2 YSLEER.

The V and J genes are TRBV4-3 and TRBJ2-3; TRBD2 is a possible D gene, resting on 5 matching bases. The sample was peripheral blood, taken on day 0 of AZD1222 vaccination. This clonotype originated in an adult in good health. CDR3 sequence: CASSVRELGDTQYF. The DNA sequence reads TGCGCCAGCAGCGTGAGGGAACTCGGGGATACGCAGTATTTT.